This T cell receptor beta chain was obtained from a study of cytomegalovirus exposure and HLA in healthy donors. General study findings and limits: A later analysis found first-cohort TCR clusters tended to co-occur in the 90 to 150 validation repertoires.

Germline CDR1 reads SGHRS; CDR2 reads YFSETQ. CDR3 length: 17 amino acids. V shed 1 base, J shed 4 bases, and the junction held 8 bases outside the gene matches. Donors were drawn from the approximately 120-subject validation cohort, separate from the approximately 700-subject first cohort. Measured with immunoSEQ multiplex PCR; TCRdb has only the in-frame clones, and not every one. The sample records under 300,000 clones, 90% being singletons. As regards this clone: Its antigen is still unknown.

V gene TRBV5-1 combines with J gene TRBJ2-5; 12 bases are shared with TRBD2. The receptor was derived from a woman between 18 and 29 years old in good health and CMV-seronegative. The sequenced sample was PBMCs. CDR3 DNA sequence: TGCGCCAGCAGCTTGTATTCTAGCGGGGGGGCCGGAGAGACCCAGTACTTC. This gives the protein CASSLYSSGGAGETQYF.